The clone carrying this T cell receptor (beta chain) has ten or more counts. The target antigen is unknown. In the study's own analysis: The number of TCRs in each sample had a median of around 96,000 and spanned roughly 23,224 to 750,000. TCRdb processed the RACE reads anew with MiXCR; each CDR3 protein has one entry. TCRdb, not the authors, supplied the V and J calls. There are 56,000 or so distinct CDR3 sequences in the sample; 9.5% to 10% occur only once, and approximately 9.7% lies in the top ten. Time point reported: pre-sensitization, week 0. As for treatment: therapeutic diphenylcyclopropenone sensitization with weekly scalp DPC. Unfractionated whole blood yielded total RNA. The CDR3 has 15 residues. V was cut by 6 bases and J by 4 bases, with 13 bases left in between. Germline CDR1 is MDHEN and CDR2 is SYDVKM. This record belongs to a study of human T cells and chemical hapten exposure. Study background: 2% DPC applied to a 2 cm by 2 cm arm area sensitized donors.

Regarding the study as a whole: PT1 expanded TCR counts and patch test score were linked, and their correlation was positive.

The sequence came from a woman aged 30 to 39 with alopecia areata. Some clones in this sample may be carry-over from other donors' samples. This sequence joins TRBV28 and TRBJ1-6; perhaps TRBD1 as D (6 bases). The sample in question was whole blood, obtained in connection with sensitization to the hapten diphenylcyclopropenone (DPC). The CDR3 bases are TGTGCCAGCAGAGTTCCAGGGGAGTATAATTCACCCCTCCACTTT. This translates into CASRVPGEYNSPLHF.